Here is one T cell receptor beta chain with its context. Its antigen is not known. A sample-barcoded 5' primer and a J-beta primer mix were used in a second PCR of roughly 7 to 12 cycles. Unique molecular identifiers of 12 random nucleotides labeled each cDNA. Each CDR3 protein is one row after TCRdb ran MiXCR on the 5' RACE reads. The data show approximately 1.5 million distinct CDR3 sequences, with almost 35% seen just once and approximately 10% held by the top ten. Per sample, no less than 5 micrograms of total RNA were extracted. The sample is drawn from a study of blood T cells in healthy people across ages. Overall study findings and caveats: For the donors, CMV status was unknown and possibly confounded expanded clonotype changes.

The sample consisted of blood. This sequence originates from a woman aged 30 to 39 in good health.

CDR3 bases: TGTGCCAGCAGTGAACGGGGCAGGGGGCAAGACCAGCCCCAGCATTTT. This translates into CASSERGRGQDQPQHF. The J gene is TRBJ1-5, the V gene TRBV6-1; 8 positions agree with TRBD1. The CDR3 is made up of 16 amino acids. The V and J ends lost 2 bases and 7 bases, in that order; junction bases with no gene match: 10. In germline, CDR1 is MNHNS, CDR2 SASEGT.